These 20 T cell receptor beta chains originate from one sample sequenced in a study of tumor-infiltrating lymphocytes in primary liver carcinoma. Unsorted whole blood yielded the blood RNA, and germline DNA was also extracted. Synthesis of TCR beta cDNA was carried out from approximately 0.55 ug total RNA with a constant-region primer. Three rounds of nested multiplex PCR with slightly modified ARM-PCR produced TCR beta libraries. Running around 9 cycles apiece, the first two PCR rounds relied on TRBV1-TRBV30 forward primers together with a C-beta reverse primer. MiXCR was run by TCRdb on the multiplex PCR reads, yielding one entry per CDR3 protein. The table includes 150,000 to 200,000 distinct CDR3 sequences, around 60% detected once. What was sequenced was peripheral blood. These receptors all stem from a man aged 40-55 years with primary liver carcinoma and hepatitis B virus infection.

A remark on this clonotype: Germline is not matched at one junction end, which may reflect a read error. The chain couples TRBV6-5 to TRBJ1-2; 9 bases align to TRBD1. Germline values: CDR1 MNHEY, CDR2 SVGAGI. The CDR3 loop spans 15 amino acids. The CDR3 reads CASSKTTGGGYGNTF. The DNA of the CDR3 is TGTGCTAGCAGCAAGACTACAGGGGGCGGCTATGGCAACACCTTC.

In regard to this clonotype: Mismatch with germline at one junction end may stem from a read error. CDR3 loop: CANSKGLAVSTDTRYF. The CDR3, as DNA: TGTGCCAACAGCAAGGGGCTAGCGGTTAGCACAGATACGCGGTATTTT. The chain uses TRBV11-1 and TRBJ2-3, with 7 bases identical to TRBD2. The CDR3 runs to 16 residues. Germline-derived CDR1 and CDR2 are SGHAT and FQDESV (reference sequence).

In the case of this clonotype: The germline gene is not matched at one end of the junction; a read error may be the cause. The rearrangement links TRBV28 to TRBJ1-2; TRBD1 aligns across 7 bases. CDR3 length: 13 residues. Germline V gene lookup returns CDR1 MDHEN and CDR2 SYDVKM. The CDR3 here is CVSSEGANYGYTF. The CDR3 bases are TGTGTCAGCAGTGAGGGGGCAAACTATGGCTACACCTTC.

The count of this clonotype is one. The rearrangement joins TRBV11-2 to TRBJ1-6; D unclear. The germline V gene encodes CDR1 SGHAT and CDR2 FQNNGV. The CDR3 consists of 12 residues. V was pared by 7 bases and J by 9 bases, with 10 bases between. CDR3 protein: CASILGISPLHF. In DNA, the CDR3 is TGTGCCAGCATCTTGGGGATTTCACCCCTCCACTTT.

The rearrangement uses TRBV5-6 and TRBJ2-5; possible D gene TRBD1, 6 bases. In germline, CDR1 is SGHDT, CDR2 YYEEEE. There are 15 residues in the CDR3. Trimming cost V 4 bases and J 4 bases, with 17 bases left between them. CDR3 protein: CASSQPDSLRETQYF. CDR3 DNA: TGTGCCAGCAGCCAGCCGGACAGTTTACGAGAGACCCAGTACTTC.

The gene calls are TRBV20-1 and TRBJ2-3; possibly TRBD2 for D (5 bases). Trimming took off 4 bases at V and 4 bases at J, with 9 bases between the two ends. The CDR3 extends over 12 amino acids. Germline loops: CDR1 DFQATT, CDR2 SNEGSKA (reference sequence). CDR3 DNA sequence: TGCAGTGCTAACGGGAACGCAGATACGCAGTATTTT. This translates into CSANGNADTQYF.

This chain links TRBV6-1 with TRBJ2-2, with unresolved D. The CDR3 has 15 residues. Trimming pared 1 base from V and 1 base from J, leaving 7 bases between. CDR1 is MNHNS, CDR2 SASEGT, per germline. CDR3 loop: CASSEGWRNTGELFF. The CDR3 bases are TGTGCCAGCAGTGAAGGCTGGCGGAACACCGGGGAGCTGTTTTTT.

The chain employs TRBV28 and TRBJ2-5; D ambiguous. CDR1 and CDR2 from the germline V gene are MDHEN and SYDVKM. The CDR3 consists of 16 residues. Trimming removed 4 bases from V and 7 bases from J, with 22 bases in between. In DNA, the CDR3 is TGTGCCAGCAGTTCCAAGCCGGCCGATGCTAAGGGGACCCAGTACTTC. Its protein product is CASSSKPADAKGTQYF.

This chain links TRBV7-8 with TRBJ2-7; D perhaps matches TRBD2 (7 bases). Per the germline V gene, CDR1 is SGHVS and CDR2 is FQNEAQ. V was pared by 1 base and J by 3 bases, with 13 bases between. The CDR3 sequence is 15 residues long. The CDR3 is CASSLDLGGRYEQYF. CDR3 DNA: TGTGCCAGCAGCTTAGATCTCGGGGGGCGCTACGAGCAGTACTTC.

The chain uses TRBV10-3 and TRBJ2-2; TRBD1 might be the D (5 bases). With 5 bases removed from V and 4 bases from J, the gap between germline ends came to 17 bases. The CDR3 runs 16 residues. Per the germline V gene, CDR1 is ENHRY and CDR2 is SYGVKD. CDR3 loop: CAISQHIGASTGELFF. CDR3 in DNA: TGTGCCATCAGTCAGCATATAGGGGCAAGCACCGGGGAGCTGTTTTTT.

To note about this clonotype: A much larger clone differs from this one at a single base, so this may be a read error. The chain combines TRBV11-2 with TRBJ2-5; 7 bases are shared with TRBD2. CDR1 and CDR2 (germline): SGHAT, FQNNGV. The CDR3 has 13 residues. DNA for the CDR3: TGTGGCAGCAGTCGGGGGGACCAAGAGACCCAGTACTTC. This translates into CGSSRGDQETQYF.

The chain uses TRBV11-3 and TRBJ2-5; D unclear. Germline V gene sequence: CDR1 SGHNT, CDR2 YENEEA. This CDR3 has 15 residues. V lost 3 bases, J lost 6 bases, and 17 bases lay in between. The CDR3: CASSFELPAGQTQYF. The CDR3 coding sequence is TGTGCCAGCAGCTTTGAGCTCCCCGCCGGGCAGACCCAGTACTTC.

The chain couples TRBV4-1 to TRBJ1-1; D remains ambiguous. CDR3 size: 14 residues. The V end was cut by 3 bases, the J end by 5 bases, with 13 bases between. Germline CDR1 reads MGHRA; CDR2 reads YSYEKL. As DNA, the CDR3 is TGCGCCAGCAGCCAGAACGAACGGGGAACTGAAGCTTTCTTT. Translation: CASSQNERGTEAFF.

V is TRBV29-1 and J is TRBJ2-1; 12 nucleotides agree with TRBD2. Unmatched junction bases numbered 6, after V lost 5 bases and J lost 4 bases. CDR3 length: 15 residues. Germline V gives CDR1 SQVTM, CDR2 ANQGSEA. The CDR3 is CSVKAGLAGYNEQFF. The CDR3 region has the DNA TGCAGCGTTAAAGCTGGACTAGCGGGATACAATGAGCAGTTCTTC.

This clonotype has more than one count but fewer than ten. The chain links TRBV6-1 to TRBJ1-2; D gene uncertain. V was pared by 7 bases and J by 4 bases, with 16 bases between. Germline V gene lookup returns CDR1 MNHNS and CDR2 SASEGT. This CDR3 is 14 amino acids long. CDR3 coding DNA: TGTGCCAGCATCGGCCAGTTGGCCTTCTATGGCTACACCTTC. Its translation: CASIGQLAFYGYTF.

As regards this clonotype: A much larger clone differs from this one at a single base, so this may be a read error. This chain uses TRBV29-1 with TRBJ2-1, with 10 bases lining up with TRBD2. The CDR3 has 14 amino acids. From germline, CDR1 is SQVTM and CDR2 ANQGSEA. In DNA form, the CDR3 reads TGCAGCGTTGGAGGACTAGCGGTCGGGAATGAGCACTTCTTC. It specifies CSVGGLAVGNEHFF.

CDR3 DNA sequence: TGTGCCAGCAACGCCGTGACAGGGCTTAGGGATGGTGAAGCTTTCTTT. This sequence encodes CASNAVTGLRDGEAFF. This rearrangement joins TRBV6-5 to TRBJ1-1; 7 bases are a match to TRBD1. Germline trimming cut 7 bases from V and 7 bases from J; bases unmatched to any gene: 18. This CDR3 has 16 amino acids. The germline gives CDR1 MNHEY, CDR2 SVGAGI.

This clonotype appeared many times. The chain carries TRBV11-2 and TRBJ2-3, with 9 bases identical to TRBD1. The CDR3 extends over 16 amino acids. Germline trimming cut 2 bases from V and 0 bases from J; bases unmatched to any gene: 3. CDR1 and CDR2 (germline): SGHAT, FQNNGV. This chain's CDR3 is CASSLFGQGSTDTQYF. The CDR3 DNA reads TGTGCCAGCAGCTTATTTGGACAGGGGAGCACAGATACGCAGTATTTT.

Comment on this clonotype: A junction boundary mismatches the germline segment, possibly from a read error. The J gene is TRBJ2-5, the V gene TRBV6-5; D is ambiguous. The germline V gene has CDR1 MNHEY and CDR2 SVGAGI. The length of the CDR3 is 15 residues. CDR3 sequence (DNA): TGTGCAAGCAGTTCTACGGCGCCCGTACTGGGGACCCAGTACTTC. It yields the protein CASSSTAPVLGTQYF.

The CDR3: CASSQGDQRDSPLHF. CDR3 in DNA: TGCGCCAGCAGCCAAGGGGATCAGCGCGATTCACCCCTCCACTTT. The rearrangement joins TRBV4-1 to TRBJ1-6; no clear D. Per germline, CDR1 MGHRA and CDR2 YSYEKL. With 1 base removed from V and 8 bases from J, the gap between germline ends came to 12 bases. This CDR3 region has 15 residues.